Listed here are 32 T cell receptor beta chains from one sample, sequenced in a study of blood T cell repertoires in COVID-19. Sequencing used immunoSEQ multiplex PCR; TCRdb keeps in-frame clones, though not all of them. The data contain about 400,000 clones, approximately 89% of them singletons. Material: PBMCs or T cells enriched from blood (not recorded which). These receptors were collected from a woman in her twenties or thirties who had recovered from COVID-19.

The genes are TRBV10-3 and TRBJ2-6; the D gene is possibly TRBD2 (6 bases). The CDR3 spans 16 residues. The germline V and J ends were trimmed by 4 bases and 0 bases, with 10 bases remaining between them. Germline CDR1 is ENHRY and CDR2 is SYGVKD. This CDR3 reads CAISGEASSGANVLTF. CDR3 sequence (DNA): TGTGCCATCAGTGGGGAGGCTAGCTCTGGGGCCAACGTCCTGACTTTC.

The chain carries TRBV6-5 and TRBJ1-1; D may be TRBD1 (5 bases). Trimming stripped 2 bases from V and 0 bases from J, with 13 bases between. Germline V gene sequence: CDR1 MNHEY, CDR2 SVGAGI. CDR3 length: 16 amino acids. CDR3 protein: CASSYQGSIMNTEAFF. As DNA, the CDR3 is TGTGCCAGCAGTTACCAGGGTAGCATCATGAACACTGAAGCTTTCTTT.

This chain links TRBV19 with TRBJ2-1; 8 bases agree with TRBD1. There are 15 residues in the CDR3. The junction had 6 bases not matched to a gene; V was cut back by 6 bases and J by 2 bases. Germline lookup yields CDR1 LNHDA and CDR2 SQIVND (reference sequence). The CDR3 bases are TGTGCCAGTAGCGTGACAGGGGCGACCTACAATGAGCAGTTCTTC. Translating gives CASSVTGATYNEQFF.

The chain recombines TRBV18 with TRBJ1-4; D is unresolved. This CDR3 is 15 amino acids long. Germline V lookup: CDR1 KGHSH, CDR2 LQKENI. V lost 4 bases to trimming and J lost 6 bases, with 15 bases between them. Here the CDR3 reads CASSLYTLRDEKLFF. The CDR3 bases are TGTGCCAGCTCACTCTACACCCTTCGGGATGAAAAACTGTTTTTT.

This chain uses TRBV15 with TRBJ1-4, with a weak D call TRBD1 (6 bases). The CDR3 totals 18 residues. Trimming removed 8 bases at V and 0 bases at J, with 22 bases between. Germline V gene sequence: CDR1 LNHNV, CDR2 YYDKDF (reference sequence). CDR3 coding DNA: TGTGCCACCGTCCGCGGACAGAGAGAAATTGCAACTAATGAAAAACTGTTTTTT. Its translation is CATVRGQREIATNEKLFF. The full variable domain, with the rest looked up from reference TRBV15 and TRBJ1-4, is DAMVIQNPRYQVTQFGKPVTLSCSQTLNHNVMYWYQQKSSQAPKLLFHYYDKDFNNEADTPDNFQSRRPNTSFCFLDIRSPGLGDTAMYLCATVRGQREIATNEKLFFGSGTQLSVL.

This chain links TRBV7-9 with TRBJ1-6, with 9 bases matching TRBD1. The germline V gene encodes CDR1 SEHNR and CDR2 FQNEAQ (reference sequence). The CDR3 is 15 residues long. The V and J ends lost 3 bases and 9 bases, in that order; junction bases with no gene match: 6. DNA for the CDR3: TGTGCCAGCAGCTTGGGGGACAGGGCCGGTTCACCCCTCCACTTT. It specifies CASSLGDRAGSPLHF.

This rearrangement joins TRBV18 to TRBJ1-2; a possible D gene is TRBD1 (5 bases). There are 14 residues in the CDR3. Trimming took 3 bases from V and 5 from J, leaving 13 bases between them. Germline CDR1 is KGHSH and CDR2 is LQKENI. This CDR3 reads CASSPARAGYGYTF. The CDR3 DNA sequence: TGTGCCAGCTCACCGGCTAGGGCAGGGTATGGCTACACCTTC.

J is TRBJ2-5 and V is TRBV7-2, with D possibly matching TRBD2 (7 bases). CDR3 length: 18 amino acids. Germline-derived CDR1 and CDR2 are SGHTA and FQGNSA. V gave up 1 base and J gave up 5 bases, with 23 bases separating them. CDR3 DNA sequence: TGTGCCAGCAGCTTAGGATTGACCGGAGGGGGGGGCCTGGAGACCCAGTACTTC. Its translation is CASSLGLTGGGGLETQYF.

CDR3: CAWSAGGPPFYEQYF. The CDR3 DNA reads as TGTGCCTGGAGTGCGGGGGGGCCACCTTTTTACGAGCAGTACTTC. The chain couples TRBV30 to TRBJ2-7; TRBD2 matches 8 bases. The CDR3 loop spans 15 amino acids. CDR1 GTSNPN and CDR2 SVGIG come from the germline V gene (reference sequence). V lost 1 base to trimming and J lost 4 bases; unmatched junction nucleotides: 9. Full variable domain (outside the CDR3, taken from reference TRBV30 and TRBJ2-7): SQTIHQWPATLVQPVGSPLSLECTVEGTSNPNLYWYRQAAGRGLQLLFYSVGIGQISSEVPQNLSASRPQDRQFILSSKKLLLSDSGFYLCAWSAGGPPFYEQYFGPGTRLTVT.

This chain links TRBV6-2 or TRBV6-3 with TRBJ1-6; TRBD1 matches 7 bases. With V trimmed by 7 bases and J by 7 bases, 7 bases remained unmatched. The CDR3 totals 14 residues. Germline V gene lookup returns CDR1 MNHEY and CDR2 SVGEGT. The CDR3 bases are TGTGCCAGCACCCCCGACAGGGCAAATTCACCCCTCCACTTT. Translating gives CASTPDRANSPLHF.

The chain links TRBV24-1 to TRBJ2-3; weak D call: TRBD1 (5 bases). The germline CDR1 and CDR2 sequences are KGHDR and SFDVKD. V shed 7 bases and J shed 0 bases, with 10 bases lying between them. The CDR3 runs 14 residues. CDR3 nucleotides: TGTGCCACCAGGGGAAGGGGTAGCACAGATACGCAGTATTTT. Protein product: CATRGRGSTDTQYF.

The rearrangement joins TRBV7-9 to TRBJ1-4; D remains ambiguous. Trimming pared 3 bases from V and 6 bases from J, leaving 17 bases between. CDR1 and CDR2 (germline): SEHNR, FQNEAQ (reference sequence). This CDR3 comprises 16 residues. The CDR3 sequence is CASSLRLGGRYEKLFF. CDR3 sequence (DNA): TGTGCCAGCAGCTTGCGGTTGGGAGGCCGGTATGAAAAACTGTTTTTT. The whole variable domain, remainder taken from reference TRBV7-9 and TRBJ1-4, is DTGVSQNPRHKITKRGQNVTFRCDPISEHNRLYWYRQTLGQGPEFLTYFQNEAQLEKSRLLSDRFSAERPKGSFSTLEIQRTEQGDSAMYLCASSLRLGGRYEKLFFGSGTQLSVL.

The chain couples TRBV5-1 to TRBJ2-3; 11 nucleotides match TRBD2. Looked up from germline, CDR1 is SGHRS and CDR2 is YFSETQ. Trimming removed 0 bases from V and 2 bases from J; junction bases left unmatched: 5. This CDR3 is built from 17 residues. The CDR3 protein is CASSLGLAGGNTDTQYF. The CDR3 DNA sequence: TGCGCCAGCAGCTTGGGGCTAGCGGGGGGCAACACAGATACGCAGTATTTT. Looking up the rest from reference TRBV5-1 and TRBJ2-3 gives the full variable domain: KAGVTQTPRYLIKTRGQQVTLSCSPISGHRSVSWYQQTPGQGLQFLFEYFSETQRNKGNFPGRFSGRQFSNSRSEMNVSTLELGDSALYLCASSLGLAGGNTDTQYFGPGTRLTVL.

CDR3 DNA: TGTGCCAGCAGCCCCCCCTATAGAGGACTAGTTGCCGGGGAGCTGTTTTTT. Protein: CASSPPYRGLVAGELFF. V is TRBV3-1 (or the pseudogene TRBV3-2) and J is TRBJ2-2; 7 bases align to TRBD2. The CDR3 is 17 residues long. CDR1 and CDR2 (germline): LGHDT, YNNKEL (reference sequence). With 4 bases clipped from V and 6 bases from J, the junction kept 14 bases outside the gene matches.

This clone occurred once. The J gene is TRBJ2-1, the V gene TRBV2; TRBD1 agrees at 9 bases. J was trimmed by 1 base and V by 10 bases; bases with no gene match: 8. This CDR3 is 15 amino acids long. Germline lookup yields CDR1 SNHLY and CDR2 FYNNEI. Written as DNA, the CDR3 is TGTGCCACCTGGACAGGGGATGTGTCCTACAATGAGCAGTTCTTC. Its protein product is CATWTGDVSYNEQFF.

The chain employs TRBV6-5 and TRBJ1-3, with 7 nucleotides matching TRBD1. Trimming cost V 6 bases and J 2 bases; bases outside gene matches: 4. Germline-derived CDR1 and CDR2 are MNHEY and SVGAGI. The CDR3 is 14 residues long. Written as DNA, the CDR3 is TGTGCCAGCAGACTCAGGGGGACTGGAAACACCATATATTTT. This gives the protein CASRLRGTGNTIYF.

In DNA form, the CDR3 reads TGTGCCAGCAGCTTTGGAGACTCTGGGGCCAACGTCCTGACTTTC. Amino acids: CASSFGDSGANVLTF. This chain uses TRBV11-3 with TRBJ2-6; D is uncertain. Germline CDR1 and CDR2: SGHNT and YENEEA. This CDR3 contains 15 residues. Trimming stripped 3 bases from V and 0 bases from J, with 6 bases between. Using reference TRBV11-3 and TRBJ2-6 for the parts outside the CDR3, the full variable domain is EAGVVQSPRYKIIEKKQPVAFWCNPISGHNTLYWYLQNLGQGPELLIRYENEEAVDDSQLPKDRFSAERLKGVDSTLKIQPAELGDSAVYLCASSFGDSGANVLTFGAGSRLTVL.

The rearrangement joins TRBV7-9 to TRBJ2-1; D might be TRBD2 (6 bases). The germline CDR1 and CDR2 sequences are SEHNR and FQNEAQ (reference sequence). The V gene lost 4 bases and the J gene lost 10 bases, with 17 bases spanning the gap. The CDR3 totals 14 residues. The CDR3 loop reads CASSSHPGETEQFF. In nucleotides, the CDR3 is TGTGCCAGCAGCTCCCACCCGGGAGAGACAGAGCAGTTCTTC.

This sequence joins TRBV27 and TRBJ1-2; possibly TRBD1 for D (5 bases). Trimming shortened V by 0 bases and J by 0 bases, and 8 bases separated the two germline ends. The CDR3 covers 15 residues. The germline V gene encodes CDR1 MNHEY and CDR2 SMNVEV (reference sequence). The CDR3 region is CASSLSGGANYGYTF. CDR3 DNA sequence: TGTGCCAGCAGTTTATCGGGAGGGGCTAACTATGGCTACACCTTC.

The V gene is TRBV5-1, the J gene TRBJ2-2, with 10 nucleotides matching TRBD1. There are 17 residues in the CDR3. Per the germline V gene, CDR1 is SGHRS and CDR2 is YFSETQ. V trimming: 1 base; J trimming: 4 bases; junction bases outside the gene matches: 7. For the CDR3, the DNA is TGCGCCAGCAGCTTGCCTCCCGGGACAGGGGCCACCGGGGAGCTGTTTTTT. Protein product: CASSLPPGTGATGELFF.

The chain is built from TRBV11-2 and TRBJ2-3; TRBD2 matches at 13 bases. Germline CDR1 reads SGHAT; CDR2 reads FQNNGV. The CDR3 has 15 amino acids. Trimming took 4 bases from V and 6 from J; bases not matched to a gene: 4. For the CDR3, the DNA is TGTGCCAGCAGCTCCCTGGGACTAGCGGGGGATACGCAGTATTTT. This translates into CASSSLGLAGDTQYF.

The chain carries TRBV11-2 and TRBJ2-6; 7 bases are shared with TRBD1. Germline V gene lookup returns CDR1 SGHAT and CDR2 FQNNGV. Trimming cost V 5 bases and J 0 bases; bases outside gene matches: 1. The CDR3 loop spans 15 amino acids. The CDR3 nucleotides read TGTGCCAGCAGCCAGGGGGACTCTGGGGCCAACGTCCTGACTTTC. It translates to CASSQGDSGANVLTF.

The chain recombines TRBV4-3 with TRBJ1-6, with D possibly TRBD1 on 6 matching bases. Trimming cost V 0 bases and J 10 bases, with 13 bases left between them. Germline CDR1 reads LGHNA; CDR2 reads YSLEER. The CDR3 consists of 15 residues. The CDR3 protein is CASSQDRGANSPLHF. DNA for the CDR3: TGCGCCAGCAGCCAAGATCGGGGGGCAAACTCACCCCTCCACTTT.

The chain combines TRBV24-1 with TRBJ2-5, with 8 nucleotides matching TRBD2. Germline lookup yields CDR1 KGHDR and CDR2 SFDVKD. This CDR3 is 18 amino acids long. Trimming took 2 bases from V and 0 from J; bases not matched to a gene: 10. DNA for the CDR3: TGTGCCACCAGTGATTCCGGACTAGCTACCACCCACCAAGAGACCCAGTACTTC. Its protein is CATSDSGLATTHQETQYF.

This clone is a singleton in its sample. This rearrangement joins TRBV29-1 to TRBJ2-3; 9 bases map to TRBD2. Germline V gene sequence: CDR1 SQVTM, CDR2 ANQGSEA. After removal of 4 bases from V and 9 bases from J, the junction contained 8 bases not matched to a gene. The CDR3 sequence is 13 residues long. The CDR3 coding sequence is TGCAGCGTTGTGTCTAGCGGGACGGACACGCAGTATTTT. It is translated as CSVVSSGTDTQYF.

V usage is TRBV28 and J usage is TRBJ1-5, with D possibly being TRBD1 (6 bases). Trimming removed 1 base from V and 11 bases from J, with 15 bases in between. CDR3 length: 14 amino acids. The V gene's germline CDR1 is MDHEN and CDR2 SYDVKM. The CDR3 reads CASSLYRGGKAQHF. CDR3 DNA: TGTGCCAGCAGTTTATACAGAGGGGGTAAGGCCCAGCATTTT.

V is TRBV19 and J is TRBJ1-4; D unresolved. CDR1 LNHDA and CDR2 SQIVND come from the germline V gene (reference sequence). V lost 5 bases to trimming and J lost 6 bases, with 19 bases between them. This CDR3 has 16 amino acids. The CDR3 protein is CASSPLDAGSDEKLFF. The CDR3 DNA sequence: TGTGCCAGTAGTCCCCTGGATGCGGGTTCGGATGAAAAACTGTTTTTT.

This chain joins TRBV7-9 and TRBJ1-2; D gene unclear. CDR1 and CDR2 (germline): SEHNR, FQNEAQ (reference sequence). The CDR3 loop spans 15 amino acids. V lost 4 bases and J lost 8, with 20 bases in between. CDR3 in amino acids: CASSSTQASIKGYTF. In DNA form, the CDR3 reads TGTGCCAGCAGCTCGACTCAAGCGTCCATAAAAGGCTACACCTTC.

This chain links TRBV7-2 with TRBJ1-5, with TRBD1 matching over 9 bases. V was pared by 5 bases and J by 3 bases, with 11 bases of the junction left unmatched. The germline V gene encodes CDR1 SGHTA and CDR2 FQGNSA. This CDR3 contains 17 residues. The CDR3 DNA follows: TGTGCCAGCAGCCCACCATCGGGACAGGGAATCAATCAGCCCCAGCATTTT. Amino acids: CASSPPSGQGINQPQHF.

This clone turned up a few times. The chain uses TRBV7-8 and TRBJ2-7; D possibly corresponds to TRBD1 (6 bases). Per the germline V gene, CDR1 is SGHVS and CDR2 is FQNEAQ. CDR3 size: 13 residues. V was cut by 4 bases and J by 1 base, with 8 bases left in between. The CDR3 sequence: CASSSQGSYEQYF. As DNA, the CDR3 is TGTGCCAGCAGCTCCCAGGGGTCCTACGAGCAGTACTTC.

The rearrangement uses TRBV4-1 and TRBJ2-5; D remains unclear. V was shortened by 1 base and J by 7 bases, with 10 bases between the two germline ends. The CDR3 sequence is 13 residues long. Germline CDR1 and CDR2: MGHRA and YSYEKL. CDR3 DNA sequence: TGCGCCAGCAGCCAAGCCCTAGTGGGGACCCAGTACTTC. Encoded protein: CASSQALVGTQYF.

This chain links TRBV10-3 with TRBJ1-3; D perhaps matches TRBD1 (5 bases). From germline, CDR1 is ENHRY and CDR2 SYGVKD. V was shortened by 3 bases and J by 0 bases, with 9 bases between the two germline ends. This CDR3 contains 15 residues. CDR3 loop: CAISDVDSSGNTIYF. The DNA of the CDR3 is TGTGCCATCAGTGACGTAGACAGCTCTGGAAACACCATATATTTT.